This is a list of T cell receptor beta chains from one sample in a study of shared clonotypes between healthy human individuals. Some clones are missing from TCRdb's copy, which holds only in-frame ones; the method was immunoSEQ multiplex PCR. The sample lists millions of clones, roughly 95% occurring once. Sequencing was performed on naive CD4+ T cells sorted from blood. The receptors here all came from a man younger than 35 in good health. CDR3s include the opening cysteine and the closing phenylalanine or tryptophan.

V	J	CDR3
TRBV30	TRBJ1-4	CAWSVLTNEKLFF
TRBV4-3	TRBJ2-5	CASSQDLERPETQYF
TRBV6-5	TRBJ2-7	CASSTGLGEQYF
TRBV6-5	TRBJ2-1	CASSSTGTEQFF
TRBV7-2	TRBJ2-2	CASSPRSVAGELFF
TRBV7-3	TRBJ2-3	CASSPRGQAGTDTQYF
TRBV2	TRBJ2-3	CASRPAGADTQYF
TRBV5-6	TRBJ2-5	CASSRSVLQETQYF
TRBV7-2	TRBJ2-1	CASSVNRAHEQFF
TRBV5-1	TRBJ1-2	CASSRGQGGWLYGYTF
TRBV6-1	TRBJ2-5	CASRRQETQYF
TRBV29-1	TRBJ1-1	CSVARLLENTEAFF
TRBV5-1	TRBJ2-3	CASSLDLATDTQYF
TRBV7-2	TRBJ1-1	CASSLARGGPVF
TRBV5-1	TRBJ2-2	CASSSHRADTGELFF
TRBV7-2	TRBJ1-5	CASSFSSNQPQHF
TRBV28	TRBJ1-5	CASIKGNNQPQHF
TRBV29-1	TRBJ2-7	CSVEKSGNYEQYF
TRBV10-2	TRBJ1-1	CASKRGGVTEAFF
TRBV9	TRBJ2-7	CASSVATGAGGPHEQYF
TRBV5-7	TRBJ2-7	CASSLRLAGGPSREQYF
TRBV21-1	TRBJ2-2	CASSERPPSLAGTGELFF